This T cell receptor beta chain is from a study of T cell repertoires in cytomegalovirus infection. Study information: Public TCR beta signatures provided an indication of both CMV infection and a matching HLA type.

This clonotype was seen repeatedly, ten times or more. What it recognizes is unknown. TCRdb independently ran MiXCR on the reads; one entry per CDR3 protein. The sample consists of some 800,000 distinct CDR3 sequences, around 29% of them appearing once. CDR3 length: 14 residues. The V gene lost 5 bases and the J gene lost 4 bases, with 11 bases spanning the gap. Per germline, CDR1 SGHTA and CDR2 FQGNSA. The study, taken as a whole, reports: Across the ex vivo response, the dominant clonotypes were HLA-C-restricted CMV-specific TCR beta clonotypes. Frequencies of public TCR beta families were cumulated, and this identified carriers of CMV plus the relevant HLA.

The sequences come from cultured CD8+ T cells from PBMCs, collected from culture after CMV antigen stimulation. The gene calls are TRBV7-2 and TRBJ2-2; D remains unclear. This clonotype was sampled from a human donor in good health (CMV status not recorded). Some clones in this sample may be carry-over from other donors' samples. CDR3 coding DNA: TGTGCCAGCAGCCAGGCCACTGCCACCGGGGAGCTGTTTTTT. It encodes CASSQATATGELFF.